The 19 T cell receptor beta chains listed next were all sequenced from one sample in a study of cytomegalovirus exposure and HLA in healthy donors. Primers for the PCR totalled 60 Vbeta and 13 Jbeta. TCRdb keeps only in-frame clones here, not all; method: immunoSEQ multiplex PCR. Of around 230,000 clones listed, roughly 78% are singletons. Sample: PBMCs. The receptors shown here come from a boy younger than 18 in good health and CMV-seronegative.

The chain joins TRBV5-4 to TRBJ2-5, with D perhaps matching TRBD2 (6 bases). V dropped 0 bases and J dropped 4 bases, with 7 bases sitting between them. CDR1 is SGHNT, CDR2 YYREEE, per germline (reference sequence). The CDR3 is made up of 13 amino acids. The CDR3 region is CASSLGGLETQYF. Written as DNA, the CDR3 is TGTGCCAGCAGCTTGGGGGGACTAGAGACCCAGTACTTC.

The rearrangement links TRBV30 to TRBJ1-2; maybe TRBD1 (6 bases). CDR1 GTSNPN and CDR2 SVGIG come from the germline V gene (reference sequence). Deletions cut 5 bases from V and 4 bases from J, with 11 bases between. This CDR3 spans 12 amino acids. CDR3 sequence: CAWGGGAYGYTF. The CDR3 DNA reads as TGTGCCTGGGGAGGGGGGGCCTATGGCTACACCTTC.

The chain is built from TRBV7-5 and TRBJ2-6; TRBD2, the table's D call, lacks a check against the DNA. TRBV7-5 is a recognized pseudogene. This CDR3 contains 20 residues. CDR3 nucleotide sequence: TGTGTCAGAAGCCAGACTAGCGGGAGGGCCTCGCCGACAGGGGCCAACGTCCTGACTTTC. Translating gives CVRSQTSGRASPTGANVLTF.

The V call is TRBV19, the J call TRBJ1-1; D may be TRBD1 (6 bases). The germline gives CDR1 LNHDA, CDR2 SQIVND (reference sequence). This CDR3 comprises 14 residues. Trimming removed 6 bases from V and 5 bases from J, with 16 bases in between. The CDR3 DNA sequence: TGTGCCAGTAGCTCCGAAGGGGGAATAACTGAAGCTTTCTTT. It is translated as CASSSEGGITEAFF.

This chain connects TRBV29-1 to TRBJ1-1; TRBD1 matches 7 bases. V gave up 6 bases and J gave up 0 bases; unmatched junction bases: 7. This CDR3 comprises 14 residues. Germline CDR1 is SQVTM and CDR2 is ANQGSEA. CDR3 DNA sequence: TGCAGCGTACAGGGGTCGCGGGTGAACACTGAAGCTTTCTTT. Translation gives CSVQGSRVNTEAFF.

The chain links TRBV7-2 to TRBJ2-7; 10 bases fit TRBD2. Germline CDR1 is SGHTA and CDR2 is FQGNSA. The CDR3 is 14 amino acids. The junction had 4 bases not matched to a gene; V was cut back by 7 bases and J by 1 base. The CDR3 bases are TGTGCCAGCAAATTAGCGGGGGGTTCCTACGAGCAGTACTTC. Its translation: CASKLAGGSYEQYF.

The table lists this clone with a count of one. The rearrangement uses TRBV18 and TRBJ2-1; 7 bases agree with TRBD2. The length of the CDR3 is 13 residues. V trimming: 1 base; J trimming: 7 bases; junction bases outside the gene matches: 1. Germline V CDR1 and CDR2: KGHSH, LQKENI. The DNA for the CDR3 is TGTGCCAGCTCACCACGAGCGGGGAATGAGCAGTTCTTC. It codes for CASSPRAGNEQFF.

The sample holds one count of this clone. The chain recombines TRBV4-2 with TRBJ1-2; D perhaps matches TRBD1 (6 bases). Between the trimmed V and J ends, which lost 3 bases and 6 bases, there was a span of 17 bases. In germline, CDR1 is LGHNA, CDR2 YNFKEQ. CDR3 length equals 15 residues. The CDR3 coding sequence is TGTGCCAGCAGCCACCTAACCCAAGACAGGCATGGCTACACCTTC. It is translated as CASSHLTQDRHGYTF.

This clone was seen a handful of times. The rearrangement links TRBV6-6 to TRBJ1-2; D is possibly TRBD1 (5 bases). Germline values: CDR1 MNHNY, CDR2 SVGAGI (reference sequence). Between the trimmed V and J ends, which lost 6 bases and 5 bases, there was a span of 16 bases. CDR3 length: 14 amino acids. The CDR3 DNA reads TGTGCCAGCAGGCAGGGACGGGAGTTTTATGGCTACACCTTC. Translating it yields CASRQGREFYGYTF.

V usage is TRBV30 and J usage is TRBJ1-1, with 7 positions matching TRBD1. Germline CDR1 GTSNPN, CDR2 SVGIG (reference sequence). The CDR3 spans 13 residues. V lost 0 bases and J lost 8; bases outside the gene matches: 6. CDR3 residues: CAWSVRGQLEAFF. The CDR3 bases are TGTGCCTGGAGTGTAAGGGGACAGCTAGAAGCTTTCTTT.

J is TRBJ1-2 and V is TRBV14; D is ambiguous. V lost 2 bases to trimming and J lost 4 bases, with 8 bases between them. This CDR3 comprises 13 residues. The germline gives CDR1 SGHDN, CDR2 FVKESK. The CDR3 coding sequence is TGTGCCAGCAGCCAAAATCTTATCTATGGCTACACCTTC. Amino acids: CASSQNLIYGYTF.

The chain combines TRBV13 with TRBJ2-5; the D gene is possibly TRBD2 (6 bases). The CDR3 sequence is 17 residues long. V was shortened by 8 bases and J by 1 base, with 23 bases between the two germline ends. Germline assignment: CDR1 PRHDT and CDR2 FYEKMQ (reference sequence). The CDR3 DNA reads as TGTGCCAGCCAGGATACAGCGGGTATCAGCAGCCAAGAGACCCAGTACTTC. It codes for CASQDTAGISSQETQYF.

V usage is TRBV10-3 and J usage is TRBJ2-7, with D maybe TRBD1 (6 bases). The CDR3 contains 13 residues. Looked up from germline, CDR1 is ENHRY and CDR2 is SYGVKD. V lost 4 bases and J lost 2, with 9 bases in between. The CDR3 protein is CAISGEGAYEQYF. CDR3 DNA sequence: TGTGCCATCAGTGGAGAGGGGGCCTACGAGCAGTACTTC.

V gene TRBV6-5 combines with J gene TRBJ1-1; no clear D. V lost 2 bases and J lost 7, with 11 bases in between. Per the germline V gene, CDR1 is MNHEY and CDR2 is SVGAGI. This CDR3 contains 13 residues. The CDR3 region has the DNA TGTGCCAGCAGTTACATAACAGCCAGTGAAGCTTTCTTT. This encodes CASSYITASEAFF.

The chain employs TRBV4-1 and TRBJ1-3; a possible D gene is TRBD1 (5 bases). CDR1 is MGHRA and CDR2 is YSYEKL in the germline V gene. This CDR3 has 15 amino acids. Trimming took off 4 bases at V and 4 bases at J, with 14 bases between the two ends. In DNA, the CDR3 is TGCGCCAGCAGCCTTCGGCCGGGACTAGGAAACACCATATATTTT. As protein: CASSLRPGLGNTIYF.

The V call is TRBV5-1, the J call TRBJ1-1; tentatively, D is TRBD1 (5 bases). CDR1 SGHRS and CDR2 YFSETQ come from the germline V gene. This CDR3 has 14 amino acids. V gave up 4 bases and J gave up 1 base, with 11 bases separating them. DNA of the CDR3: TGCGCCAGCAGCGTACAGACAGAGAACACTGAAGCTTTCTTT. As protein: CASSVQTENTEAFF.

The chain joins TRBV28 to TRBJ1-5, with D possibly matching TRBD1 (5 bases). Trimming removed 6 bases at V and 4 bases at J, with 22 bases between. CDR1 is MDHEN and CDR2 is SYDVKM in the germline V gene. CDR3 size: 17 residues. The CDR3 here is CASSPTLTAMLNQPQHF. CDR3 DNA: TGTGCCAGCAGCCCCACTTTGACAGCGATGCTGAATCAGCCCCAGCATTTT.

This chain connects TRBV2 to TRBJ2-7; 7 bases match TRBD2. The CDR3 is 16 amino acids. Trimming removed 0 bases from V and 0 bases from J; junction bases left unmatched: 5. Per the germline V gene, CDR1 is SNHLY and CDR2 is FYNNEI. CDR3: CASSEAREAASYEQYF. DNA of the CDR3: TGTGCCAGCAGTGAAGCACGGGAGGCAGCCTCCTACGAGCAGTACTTC.

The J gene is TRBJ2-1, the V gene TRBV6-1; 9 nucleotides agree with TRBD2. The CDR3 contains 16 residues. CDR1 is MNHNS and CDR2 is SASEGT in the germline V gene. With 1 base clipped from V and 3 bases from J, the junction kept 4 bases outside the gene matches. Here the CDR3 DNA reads TGTGCCAGCAGTGAAGGCGGGAGGGCCGGCTACAATGAGCAGTTCTTC. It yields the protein CASSEGGRAGYNEQFF.